This entry describes one T cell receptor (beta chain). This entry comes from a study of blood T cell repertoires in COVID-19. The germline V gene encodes CDR1 LNHDA and CDR2 SQIVND (reference sequence). This CDR3 has 14 amino acids. Between the trimmed V and J ends, which lost 8 bases and 0 bases, there was a span of 13 bases. Sequencing was performed with immunoSEQ multiplex PCR; in TCRdb, only in-frame clones are kept and a portion is missing. The repertoire consists of around 220,000 clones, with around 88% occurring once and the leading ten covering roughly 14%. Sequencing was performed on PBMCs or T cells enriched from blood (not recorded which). The V call is TRBV19, the J call TRBJ2-5; D perhaps matches TRBD1 (6 bases). This clonotype originated in a woman aged 45-59 years with acute COVID-19. The CDR3 DNA sequence: TGTGCCAGTTCGGACAGTCCGAACCAAGAGACCCAGTACTTC. Protein: CASSDSPNQETQYF. The full variable domain, with the rest looked up from reference TRBV19 and TRBJ2-5, is DGGITQSPKYLFRKEGQNVTLSCEQNLNHDAMYWYRQDPGQGLRLIYYSQIVNDFQKGDIAEGYSVSREKKESFPLTVTSAQKNPTAFYLCASSDSPNQETQYFGPGTRLLVL.